This T cell receptor (beta chain) was captured by sequencing in a study of CD8+CD57+ T cells in acquired aplastic anemia. Study-wide background: Sorted CD4+ plus CD8+ cells gave DNA averaging 3.2 ug. Findings and limits, study-wide: Between patients and controls, around 30 CD8+ CDR3 sequences were found in common.

TCR beta VDJ and CDR3 profiles were obtained from a genomic DNA template. TCRdb fed the reads into MiXCR, producing one record per CDR3 protein. The sample yields 150,000 to 180,000 distinct CDR3 sequences, over 50% seen once. An expansion of CD8+CD57+ cells by flow cytometry had been shown in patients chosen for sequencing. Every patient presented with severe acquired aplastic anemia. Untreated patients provided the blood samples, with no therapy given before sampling. For this clonotype: What it binds is not known.

Sequenced: sorted CD4+, CD8+, or CD8+CD57+ T cells (not recorded which) from PBMCs. The receptor comes from a human donor with aplastic anemia.

The CDR3 here is CASSYMTGGETQYF. In DNA, the CDR3 is TGTGCCAGCAGTTATATGACAGGGGGAGAGACCCAGTACTTC. The chain couples TRBV2 to TRBJ2-5; 9 bases map to TRBD1. CDR3 size: 14 residues. Germline CDR1 and CDR2: SNHLY and FYNNEI. Trimming removed 5 bases from V and 4 bases from J; junction bases left unmatched: 5.